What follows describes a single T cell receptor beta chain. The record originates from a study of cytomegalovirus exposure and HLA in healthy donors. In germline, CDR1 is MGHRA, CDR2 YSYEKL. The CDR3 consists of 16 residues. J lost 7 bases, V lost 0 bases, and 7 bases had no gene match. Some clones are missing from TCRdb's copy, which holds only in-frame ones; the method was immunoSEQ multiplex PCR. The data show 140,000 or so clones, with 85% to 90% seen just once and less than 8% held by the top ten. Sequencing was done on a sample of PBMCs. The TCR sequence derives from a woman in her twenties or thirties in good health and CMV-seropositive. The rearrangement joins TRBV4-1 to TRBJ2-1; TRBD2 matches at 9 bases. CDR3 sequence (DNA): TGCGCCAGCAGCCAAGATCCGGCGGGAGGGGGGAATGAGCAGTTCTTC. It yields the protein CASSQDPAGGGNEQFF.